One and the same sample provided the 18 T cell receptor beta chains below, sequenced in a study of cytomegalovirus exposure and HLA in healthy donors (dated by TCRdb to the late 2010s). Library preparation was by the immunoSEQ multiplex PCR assay. For the multiplex PCR, a mixture combining 60 forward primers for TCR Vbeta segments and 13 reverse primers for TCR Jbeta segments was used. This is the immuneACCESS table as TCRdb keeps it, with only in-frame sequences that have V and J called. A part of the clones is gone; compared with another copy, unresolved V genes explain less than half, and the rest is unexplained. The sample includes more than 80,000 clones, with roughly 80% observed a single time. Around 3.4% of the sample rests with the top ten. The sequencing input was PBMCs. These receptors came from a man aged 55 to 70 in good health and CMV-seronegative.

This clone was seen more than once but under ten times. The rearrangement uses TRBV5-5 and TRBJ2-7; TRBD1 matches 8 bases. From germline, CDR1 is SGHKS and CDR2 YYEKEE (reference sequence). The CDR3 contains 15 residues. V shed 0 bases and J 2 bases; nucleotides not matched to a gene: 4. The CDR3 region is CASSLAGRGPYEQYF. For the CDR3, the DNA is TGTGCCAGCAGCTTGGCCGGCAGGGGGCCCTACGAGCAGTACTTC.

The table lists this clone with a few counts. The chain couples TRBV15 to TRBJ2-3; TRBD2 aligns across 9 bases. This CDR3 contains 15 residues. The V segment lost 8 bases and the J segment 3 bases; nucleotides outside the gene matches: 9. Germline V gene sequence: CDR1 LNHNV, CDR2 YYDKDF (reference sequence). CDR3 region: CATSLDLAGTDTQYF. For the CDR3, the DNA is TGTGCCACCTCCCTAGACCTAGCGGGGACAGATACGCAGTATTTT.

In regard to this clone: This same CDR3 is encoded by further DNA sequences in the sample. The CDR3: CASSHSTEAGYGYTF. CDR3 DNA sequence: TGCGCCAGCAGCCATTCTACAGAAGCGGGATATGGCTACACCTTC. The chain carries TRBV4-3 and TRBJ1-2; D uncertain. This CDR3 region has 15 residues. Germline loops: CDR1 LGHNA, CDR2 YSLEER. V lost 3 bases and J lost 5, with 16 bases in between.

This clone turned up a few times. This rearrangement joins TRBV18 to TRBJ1-5; the D is unclear. The CDR3 has 12 residues. The germline V gene encodes CDR1 KGHSH and CDR2 LQKENI. V was pared by 2 bases and J by 5 bases, with 4 bases between. This CDR3 reads CASSPSDQPQHF. CDR3 DNA sequence: TGTGCCAGCTCACCATCAGATCAGCCCCAGCATTTT.

The chain combines TRBV4-3 with TRBJ1-1, with D perhaps TRBD1 (5 bases). Germline V gives CDR1 LGHNA, CDR2 YSLEER. The CDR3 has 15 residues. Trimming shortened V by 3 bases and J by 6 bases, and 17 bases separated the two germline ends. The CDR3 DNA is TGCGCCAGCAGCCACCTCGACAGCGCGGGGGCTGAAGCTTTCTTT. Residues: CASSHLDSAGAEAFF.

The V and J genes are TRBV19 and TRBJ1-1; 11 bases align to TRBD1. V shed 4 bases and J 3 bases; nucleotides not matched to a gene: 22. The CDR3 is 21 residues long. The germline V gene has CDR1 LNHDA and CDR2 SQIVND (reference sequence). The CDR3 DNA reads as TGTGCCAGTAGTAACTCCGGGACAGGGGGAAGGAGGTACTTCGGGGACACTGAAGCTTTCTTT. As protein: CASSNSGTGGRRYFGDTEAFF.

V gene TRBV18 combines with J gene TRBJ2-1; D is uncertain. The CDR3 length is 12 residues. The ends were cut back, 6 bases at V and 4 bases at J, with 7 bases in the middle. Germline CDR1 and CDR2: KGHSH and LQKENI. The CDR3 protein is CASSALYNEQFF. The CDR3 region has the DNA TGTGCCAGCTCCGCTCTATACAATGAGCAGTTCTTC. Full variable domain (outside the CDR3, taken from reference TRBV18 and TRBJ2-1): NAGVMQNPRHLVRRRGQEARLRCSPMKGHSHVYWYRQLPEEGLKFMVYLQKENIIDESGMPKERFSAEFPKEGPSILRIQQVVRGDSAAYFCASSALYNEQFFGPGTRLTVL.

The CDR3 sequence is CAISGRGGRGYNEQFF. For the CDR3, the DNA is TGTGCCATCAGTGGGCGCGGGGGCCGAGGGTACAATGAGCAGTTCTTC. The chain uses TRBV10-3 and TRBJ2-1, with D maybe TRBD2 (7 bases). V was cut by 4 bases and J by 4 bases, with 17 bases left in between. The length of the CDR3 is 16 residues. Germline CDR1 is ENHRY and CDR2 is SYGVKD.

In nucleotides, the CDR3 is TGTGCCAGCTCGTCGGGCTACAGGCTAGGGCCCCAGCATTTT. This gives the protein CASSSGYRLGPQHF. This chain joins TRBV18 and TRBJ1-5, with D tentatively TRBD1 (5 bases). Trimming pared 6 bases from V and 9 bases from J, leaving 18 bases between. CDR3 size: 14 residues. Germline loops: CDR1 KGHSH, CDR2 LQKENI.

This clone was seen only a few times. V gene TRBV18 combines with J gene TRBJ2-3; D is unresolved. The V gene's germline CDR1 is KGHSH and CDR2 LQKENI. V lost 2 bases, J lost 6 bases, and 9 bases lay in between. The CDR3 is 13 amino acids. The CDR3 bases are TGTGCCAGCTCACCAAATCCGCGGGATACGCAGTATTTT. The encoded protein is CASSPNPRDTQYF.

This chain uses TRBV6-5 with TRBJ2-5; possible D gene TRBD2, 6 bases. Germline V gene sequence: CDR1 MNHEY, CDR2 SVGAGI. The CDR3 extends over 16 amino acids. V was clipped by 0 bases and J by 3 bases, with 14 bases between them. The CDR3 DNA sequence: TGTGCCAGCAGTTACTCGTGGGCAGGCGGGGAAGAGACCCAGTACTTC. This codes for CASSYSWAGGEETQYF.

The chain's CDR3 is CASTRGVGRTQETQYF. CDR3 in DNA: TGTGCCAGCACCCGGGGAGTAGGGAGGACCCAAGAGACCCAGTACTTC. V is TRBV28 and J is TRBJ2-5; the D gene is possibly TRBD2 (6 bases). V gave up 7 bases and J gave up 1 base, with 19 bases separating them. This CDR3 contains 16 residues. From germline, CDR1 is MDHEN and CDR2 SYDVKM. The whole variable domain, remainder taken from reference TRBV28 and TRBJ2-5, is DVKVTQSSRYLVKRTGEKVFLECVQDMDHENMFWYRQDPGLGLRLIYFSYDVKMKEKGDIPEGYSVSREKKERFSLILESASTNQTSMYLCASTRGVGRTQETQYFGPGTRLLVL.

The chain has TRBV2 and TRBJ2-7; D is ambiguous. Germline CDR1 reads SNHLY; CDR2 reads FYNNEI. The CDR3 is made up of 13 amino acids. V was cut by 7 bases and J by 7 bases, with 17 bases left in between. This CDR3 is CASNTLGLGEQYF. CDR3 coding DNA: TGTGCCAGCAACACTCTGGGCTTAGGTGAGCAGTACTTC.

This clone was seen only once. The chain employs TRBV5-1 and TRBJ2-1; D not resolved. The CDR3 runs to 12 residues. Germline assignment: CDR1 SGHRS and CDR2 YFSETQ. V was pared by 0 bases and J by 10 bases, with 8 bases between. In DNA, the CDR3 is TGCGCCAGCAGCTTGGGTAAAACAGAGCAGTTCTTC. Translation: CASSLGKTEQFF.

V and J are TRBV7-9 and TRBJ2-5, with D possibly TRBD1 on 5 matching bases. Trimming took off 5 bases at V and 5 bases at J, with 15 bases between the two ends. The CDR3 totals 14 residues. CDR1 is SEHNR and CDR2 is FQNEAQ in the germline V gene (reference sequence). The CDR3 region is CASSTTQVRETQYF. The CDR3 region has the DNA TGTGCCAGCAGCACCACACAGGTTCGGGAGACCCAGTACTTC.

For the CDR3, the DNA is TGTGCCAGCAGCTTAGCAGGCAGGGATTACGAGCAGTACTTC. It is translated as CASSLAGRDYEQYF. The chain joins TRBV7-9 to TRBJ2-7; D may be TRBD1 (5 bases). Germline assignment: CDR1 SEHNR and CDR2 FQNEAQ (reference sequence). Between the trimmed V and J ends, which lost 0 bases and 4 bases, there was a span of 10 bases. The CDR3 is 14 amino acids.

The V call is TRBV7-2, the J call TRBJ1-1; D is possibly TRBD1 (6 bases). From germline, CDR1 is SGHTA and CDR2 FQGNSA. The CDR3 is made up of 14 amino acids. Trimming took off 0 bases at V and 2 bases at J, with 7 bases between the two ends. CDR3 nucleotide sequence: TGTGCCAGCAGCTTAGCCAGGGGAAACACTGAAGCTTTCTTT. Translating gives CASSLARGNTEAFF.

This clone has more than one count but fewer than ten. The V and J genes are TRBV7-2 and TRBJ2-1; 12 bases line up with TRBD1. The CDR3 has 17 residues. The V and J ends lost 3 bases and 8 bases, in that order; junction bases with no gene match: 11. CDR1 and CDR2 from the germline V gene are SGHTA and FQGNSA. The CDR3 nucleotides are TGTGCCAGCAGCTTTAGAATAGGGACAGGGGGCGGGGATGAGCAGTTCTTC. Its translation: CASSFRIGTGGGDEQFF.